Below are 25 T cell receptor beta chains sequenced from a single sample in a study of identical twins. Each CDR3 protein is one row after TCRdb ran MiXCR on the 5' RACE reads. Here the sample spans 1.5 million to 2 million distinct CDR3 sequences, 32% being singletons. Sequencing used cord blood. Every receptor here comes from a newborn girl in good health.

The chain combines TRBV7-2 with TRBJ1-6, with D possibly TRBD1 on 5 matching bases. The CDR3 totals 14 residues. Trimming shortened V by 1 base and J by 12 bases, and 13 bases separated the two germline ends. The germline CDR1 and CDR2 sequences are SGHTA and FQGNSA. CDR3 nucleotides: TGTGCCAGCAGCTTAGACGGCAGGGTGGAACCCCTCCACTTT. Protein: CASSLDGRVEPLHF. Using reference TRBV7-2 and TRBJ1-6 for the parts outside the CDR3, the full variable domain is GAGVSQSPSNKVTEKGKDVELRCDPISGHTALYWYRQSLGQGLEFLIYFQGNSAPDKSGLPSDRFSAERTGGSVSTLTIQRTQQEDSAVYLCASSLDGRVEPLHFGNGTRLTVT.

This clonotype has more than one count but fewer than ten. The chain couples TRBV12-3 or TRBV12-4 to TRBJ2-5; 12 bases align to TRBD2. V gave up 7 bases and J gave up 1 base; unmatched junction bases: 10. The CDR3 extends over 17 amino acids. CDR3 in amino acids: CASKPGLAGLLQETQYF. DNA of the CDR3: TGTGCCAGCAAGCCGGGACTAGCGGGCCTACTCCAAGAGACCCAGTACTTC.

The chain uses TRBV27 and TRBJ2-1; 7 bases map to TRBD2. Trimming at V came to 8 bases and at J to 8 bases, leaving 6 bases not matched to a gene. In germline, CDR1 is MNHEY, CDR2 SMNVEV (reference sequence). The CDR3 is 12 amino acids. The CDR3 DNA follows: TGTGCCAGCTCACCCGGGAGGTATGAGCAGTTCTTC. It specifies CASSPGRYEQFF.

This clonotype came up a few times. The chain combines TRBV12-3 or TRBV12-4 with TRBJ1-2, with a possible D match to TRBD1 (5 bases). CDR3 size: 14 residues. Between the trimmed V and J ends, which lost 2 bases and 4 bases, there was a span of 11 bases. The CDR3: CASSLRGTPYGYTF. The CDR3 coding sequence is TGTGCCAGCAGTTTACGCGGGACCCCCTATGGCTACACCTTC.

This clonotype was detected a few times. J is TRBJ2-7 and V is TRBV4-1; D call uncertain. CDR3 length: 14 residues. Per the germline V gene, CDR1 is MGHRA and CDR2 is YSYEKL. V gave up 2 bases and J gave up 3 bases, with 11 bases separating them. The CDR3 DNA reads TGCGCCAGCAGCCAACTACTTGGGGACTACGAGCAGTACTTC. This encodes CASSQLLGDYEQYF.

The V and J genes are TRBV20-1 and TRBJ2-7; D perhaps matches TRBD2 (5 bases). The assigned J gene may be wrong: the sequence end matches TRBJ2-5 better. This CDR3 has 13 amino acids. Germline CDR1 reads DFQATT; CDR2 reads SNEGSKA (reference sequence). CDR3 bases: TGCAGTGCTGAACAAACTTTGGCGGGGACCCAGTACTTC. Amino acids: CSAEQTLAGTQYF.

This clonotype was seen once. The CDR3 nucleotides read TGTGCCAGCAGTGAGATGTTTTTGGGGGCGGACATCACTCAGCCCCAGCATTTT. It codes for CASSEMFLGADITQPQHF. This chain joins TRBV2 and TRBJ1-5, with a weak D call TRBD1 (6 bases). CDR1 and CDR2 (germline): SNHLY, FYNNEI. CDR3 length: 18 amino acids. V gave up 3 bases and J gave up 6 bases, with 24 bases separating them.

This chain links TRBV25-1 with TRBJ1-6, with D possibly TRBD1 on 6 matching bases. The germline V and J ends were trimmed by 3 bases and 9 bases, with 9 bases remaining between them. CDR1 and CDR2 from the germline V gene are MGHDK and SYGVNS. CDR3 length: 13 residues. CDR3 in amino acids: CASSDLGGSPLHF. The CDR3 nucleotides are TGTGCCAGCAGTGACCTAGGGGGTTCACCCCTCCACTTT.

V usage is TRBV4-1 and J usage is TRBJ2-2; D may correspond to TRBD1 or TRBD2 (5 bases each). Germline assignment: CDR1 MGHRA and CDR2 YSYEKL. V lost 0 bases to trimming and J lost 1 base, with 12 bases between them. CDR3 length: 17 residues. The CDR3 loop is CASSQERGWWNTGELFF. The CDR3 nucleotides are TGCGCCAGCAGCCAAGAGAGGGGTTGGTGGAACACCGGGGAGCTGTTTTTT.

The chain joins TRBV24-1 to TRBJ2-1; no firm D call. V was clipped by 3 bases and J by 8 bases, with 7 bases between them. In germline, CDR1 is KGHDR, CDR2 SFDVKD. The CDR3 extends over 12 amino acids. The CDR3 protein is CATSDIRDEQFF. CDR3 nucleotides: TGTGCCACCAGTGATATTCGCGATGAGCAGTTCTTC.

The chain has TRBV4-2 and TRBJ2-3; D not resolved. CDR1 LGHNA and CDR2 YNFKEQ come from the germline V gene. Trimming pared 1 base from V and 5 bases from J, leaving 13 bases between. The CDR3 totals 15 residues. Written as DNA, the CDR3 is TGTGCCAGCAGCCAAGGGGGAACAGTCGGAGATACGCAGTATTTT. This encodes CASSQGGTVGDTQYF.

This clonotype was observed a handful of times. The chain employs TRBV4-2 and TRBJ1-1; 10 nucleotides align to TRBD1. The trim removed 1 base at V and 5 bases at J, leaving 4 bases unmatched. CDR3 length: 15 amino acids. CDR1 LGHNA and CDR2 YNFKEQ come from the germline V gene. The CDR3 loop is CASSQGQGARTEAFF. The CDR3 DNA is TGTGCCAGCAGCCAAGGACAGGGGGCGAGAACTGAAGCTTTCTTT.

CDR3 coding DNA: TGTGCCAGCACTTCGGCCAGGACCCCAAACACCATATATTTT. It translates to CASTSARTPNTIYF. J is TRBJ1-3 and V is TRBV6-5, with unresolved D. With 7 bases removed from V and 6 bases from J, the gap between germline ends came to 16 bases. This CDR3 has 14 residues. The germline gives CDR1 MNHEY, CDR2 SVGAGI.

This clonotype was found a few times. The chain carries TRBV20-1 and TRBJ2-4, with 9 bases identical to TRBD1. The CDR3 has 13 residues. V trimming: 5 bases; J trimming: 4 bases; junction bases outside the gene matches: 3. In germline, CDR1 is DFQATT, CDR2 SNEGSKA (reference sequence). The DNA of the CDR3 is TGCAGTGCTGCCGGGACAGGGAAAAACATTCAGTACTTC. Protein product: CSAAGTGKNIQYF.

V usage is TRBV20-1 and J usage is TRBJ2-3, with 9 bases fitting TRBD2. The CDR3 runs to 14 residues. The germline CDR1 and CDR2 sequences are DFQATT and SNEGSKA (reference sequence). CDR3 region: CSLDRTSGTDTQYF. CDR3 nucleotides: TGCAGCTTAGACCGGACTAGCGGCACAGATACGCAGTATTTT.

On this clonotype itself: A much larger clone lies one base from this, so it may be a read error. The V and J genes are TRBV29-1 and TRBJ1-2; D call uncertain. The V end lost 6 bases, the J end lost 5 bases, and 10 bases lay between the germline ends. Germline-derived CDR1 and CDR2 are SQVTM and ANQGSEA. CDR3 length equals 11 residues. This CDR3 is CSVGLAYGYTF. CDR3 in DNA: TGCAGCGTAGGACTGGCTTATGGCTACACCTTC.

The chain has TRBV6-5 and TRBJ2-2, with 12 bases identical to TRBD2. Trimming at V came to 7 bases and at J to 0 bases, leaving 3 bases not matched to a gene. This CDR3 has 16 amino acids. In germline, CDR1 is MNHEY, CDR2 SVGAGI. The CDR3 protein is CASKRTSGANTGELFF. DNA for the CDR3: TGTGCCAGCAAGAGGACTAGCGGGGCGAACACCGGGGAGCTGTTTTTT.

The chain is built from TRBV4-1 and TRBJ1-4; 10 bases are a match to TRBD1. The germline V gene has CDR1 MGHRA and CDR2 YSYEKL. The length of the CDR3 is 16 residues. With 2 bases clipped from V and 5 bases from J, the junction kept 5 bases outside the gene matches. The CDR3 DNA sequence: TGCGCCAGCAGCCAATCCGGGACAGGGGTGAATGAAAAACTGTTTTTT. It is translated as CASSQSGTGVNEKLFF.

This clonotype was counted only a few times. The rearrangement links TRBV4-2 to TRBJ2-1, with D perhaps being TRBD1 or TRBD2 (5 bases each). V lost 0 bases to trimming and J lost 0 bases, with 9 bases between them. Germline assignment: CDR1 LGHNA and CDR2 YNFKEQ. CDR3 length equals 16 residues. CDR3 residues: CASSQEGDASYNEQFF. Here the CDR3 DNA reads TGTGCCAGCAGCCAAGAAGGGGACGCCTCCTACAATGAGCAGTTCTTC.

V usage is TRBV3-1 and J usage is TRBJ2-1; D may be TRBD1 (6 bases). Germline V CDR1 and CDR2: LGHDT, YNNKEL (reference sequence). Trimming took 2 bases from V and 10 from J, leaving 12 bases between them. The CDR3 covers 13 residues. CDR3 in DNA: TGTGCCAGCAGCCAAAGAGGGCAGGGGGAGCAGTTCTTC. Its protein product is CASSQRGQGEQFF.

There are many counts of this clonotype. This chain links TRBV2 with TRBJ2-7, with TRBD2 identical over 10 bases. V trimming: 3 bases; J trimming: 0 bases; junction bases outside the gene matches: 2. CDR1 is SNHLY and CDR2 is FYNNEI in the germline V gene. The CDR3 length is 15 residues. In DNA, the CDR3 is TGTGCCAGCAGTGAGGGACTAGCGAGCTCCTACGAGCAGTACTTC. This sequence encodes CASSEGLASSYEQYF.

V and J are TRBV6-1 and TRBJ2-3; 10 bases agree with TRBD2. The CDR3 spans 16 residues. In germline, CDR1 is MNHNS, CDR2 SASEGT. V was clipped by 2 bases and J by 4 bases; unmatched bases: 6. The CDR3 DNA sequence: TGTGCCAGCAGTGAACGGCTAGCGGGGGTCCCAGATACGCAGTATTTT. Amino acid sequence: CASSERLAGVPDTQYF.

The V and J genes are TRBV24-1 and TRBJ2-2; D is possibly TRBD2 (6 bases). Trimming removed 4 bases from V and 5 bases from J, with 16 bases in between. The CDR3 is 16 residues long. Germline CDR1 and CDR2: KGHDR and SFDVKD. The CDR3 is CATSESVGGKTGELFF. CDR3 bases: TGTGCCACCAGTGAATCAGTGGGGGGTAAGACCGGGGAGCTGTTTTTT.

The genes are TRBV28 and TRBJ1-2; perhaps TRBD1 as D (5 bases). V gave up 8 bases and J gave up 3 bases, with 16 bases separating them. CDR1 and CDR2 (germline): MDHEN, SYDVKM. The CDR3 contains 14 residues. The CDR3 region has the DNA TGTGCCAGCTTAAACGCCGGGACGGACTATGGCTACACCTTC. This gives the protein CASLNAGTDYGYTF.

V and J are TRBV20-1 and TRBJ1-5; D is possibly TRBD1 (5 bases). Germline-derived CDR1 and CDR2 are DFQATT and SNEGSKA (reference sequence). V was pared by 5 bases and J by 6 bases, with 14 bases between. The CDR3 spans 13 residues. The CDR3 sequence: CSAGWLGRQPQHF. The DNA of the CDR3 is TGCAGTGCTGGGTGGTTGGGGCGTCAGCCCCAGCATTTT.